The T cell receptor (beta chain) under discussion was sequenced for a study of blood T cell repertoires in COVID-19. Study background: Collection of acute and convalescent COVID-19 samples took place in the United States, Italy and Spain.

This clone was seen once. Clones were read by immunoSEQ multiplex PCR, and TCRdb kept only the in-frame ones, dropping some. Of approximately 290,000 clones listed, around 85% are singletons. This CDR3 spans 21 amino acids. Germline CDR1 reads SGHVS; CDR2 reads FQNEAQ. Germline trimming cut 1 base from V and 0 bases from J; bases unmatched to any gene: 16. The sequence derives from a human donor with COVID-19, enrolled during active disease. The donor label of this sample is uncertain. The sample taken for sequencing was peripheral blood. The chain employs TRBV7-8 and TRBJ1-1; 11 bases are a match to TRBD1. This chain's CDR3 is CASSLEGVRGQGALLNTEAFF. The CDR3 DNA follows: TGTGCCAGCAGCTTAGAAGGGGTTCGAGGACAGGGGGCTTTGTTGAACACTGAAGCTTTCTTT.